This T cell receptor (beta chain) was obtained from a study of graft-versus-host responses after intestinal transplantation. Clones were read by immunoSEQ multiplex PCR, and TCRdb kept only the in-frame ones, dropping some. Of around 40,000 clones in the sample, roughly four fifths were seen once. Study observations and caveats: Subjects displaying graft-donor T cell macrochimerism possessed elevated graft-versus-host to host-versus-graft clonal ratios inside allografts.

The CDR3 covers 17 residues. Trimming removed 1 base from V and 4 bases from J, with 19 bases in between. The germline gives CDR1 KGHSH, CDR2 LQKENI. About this clone: Antigen: not known.

This clonotype was obtained from a human patient who received an intestinal transplant, so some T cells may come from the graft donor. This rearrangement joins TRBV18 to TRBJ1-2; a weak D match, TRBD1 (6 bases). Specimen: PBMCs, collected around 1,000 days after transplant. The DNA for the CDR3 is TGTGCCAGCTCACCACTCCCACAGCCGGACAGTACCTATGGCTACACCTTC. Translation gives CASSPLPQPDSTYGYTF.